This T cell receptor (beta chain) was documented in a study of Graves' ophthalmopathy and Graves' hyperthyroidism. What supplied the PBMCs was over 8.5 ml of fresh peripheral blood. Amplified material comprised TCR beta CDR3 regions derived from RNA transcripts. HTBI primers were used in a first-round RT-PCR, which preceded a second-round multiplex PCR. TCRdb reanalysed the multiplex PCR reads using MiXCR and keeps one entry per CDR3 protein. This sample has under 800,000 distinct CDR3 sequences, with approximately 22% found just once. The CDR3 consists of 16 residues. Trimming cost V 3 bases and J 3 bases, with 17 bases left between them. Germline assignment: CDR1 MNHEY and CDR2 SMNVEV (reference sequence).

J is TRBJ1-1 and V is TRBV27, with a weak D call TRBD1 (5 bases). This TCR was sampled from a woman under 30 with stable Graves' hyperthyroidism. Some clones in this sample may be carry-over from other donors' samples. Sequencing was performed on peripheral blood. The CDR3 bases are TGTGCCAGCAGTTTGGGGACCCCAATGATGGACACTGAAGCTTTCTTT. This encodes CASSLGTPMMDTEAFF.